The 2 T cell receptor beta chains below come from one sample, sequenced in a study of CD8 T cells in Susac syndrome. RNA was extracted with the RNeasy kit, and a quantity of about 0.45 to 1 ug was reverse transcribed using random hexamers. One entry per CDR3 protein, called by TCRdb with MiXCR from the immunoSEQ multiplex PCR reads. The repertoire has 150,000 to 180,000 distinct CDR3 sequences, over 85% of them found once; the top ten carry more than 0.2%. What was sequenced was CD8+ T cells from PBMCs. These receptors all stem from a human donor with multiple sclerosis.

The rearrangement joins TRBV2 to TRBJ2-7, with 7 bases aligning to TRBD1. After removal of 0 bases from V and 4 bases from J, the junction contained 9 bases not matched to a gene. This CDR3 is 16 amino acids long. The germline V gene has CDR1 SNHLY and CDR2 FYNNEI. As DNA, the CDR3 is TGTGCCAGCAGTGAAGCGAAGTGGGACAGTTCATACGAGCAGTACTTC. Translation gives CASSEAKWDSSYEQYF.

CDR3 coding DNA: TGTGCCAGCAGCCAACGACTAGAGGGGGAGACCCAGTACTTC. This gives the protein CASSQRLEGETQYF. The gene calls are TRBV4-2 and TRBJ2-5; tentative D call: TRBD2 (6 bases). CDR1 and CDR2 (germline): LGHNA, YNFKEQ. Deletions cut 2 bases from V and 5 bases from J, with 12 bases between. The CDR3 is made up of 14 amino acids.